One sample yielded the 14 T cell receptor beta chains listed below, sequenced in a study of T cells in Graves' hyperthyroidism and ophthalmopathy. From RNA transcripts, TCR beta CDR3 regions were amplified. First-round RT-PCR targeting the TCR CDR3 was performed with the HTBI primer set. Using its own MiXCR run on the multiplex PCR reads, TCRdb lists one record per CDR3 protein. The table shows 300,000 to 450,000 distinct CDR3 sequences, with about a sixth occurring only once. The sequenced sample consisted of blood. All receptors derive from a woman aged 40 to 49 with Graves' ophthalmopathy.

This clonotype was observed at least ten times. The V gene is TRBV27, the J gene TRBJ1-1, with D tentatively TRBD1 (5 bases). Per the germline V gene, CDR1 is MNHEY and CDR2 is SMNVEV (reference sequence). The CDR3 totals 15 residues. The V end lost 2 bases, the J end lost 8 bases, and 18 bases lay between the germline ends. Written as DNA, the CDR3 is TGTGCCAGCAGTTTACGAGTGAGGCTGGGGCAAGAAGCTTTCTTT. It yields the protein CASSLRVRLGQEAFF.

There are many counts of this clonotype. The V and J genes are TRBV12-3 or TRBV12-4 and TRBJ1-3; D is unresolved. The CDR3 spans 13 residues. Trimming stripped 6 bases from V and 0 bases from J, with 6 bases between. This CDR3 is CASSPASGNTIYF. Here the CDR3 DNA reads TGTGCCAGCAGCCCAGCCTCTGGAAACACCATATATTTT.

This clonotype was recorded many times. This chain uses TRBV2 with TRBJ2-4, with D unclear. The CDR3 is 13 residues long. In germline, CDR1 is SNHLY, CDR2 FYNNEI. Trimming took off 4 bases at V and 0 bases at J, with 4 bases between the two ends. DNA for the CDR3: TGTGCCAGCAGTGGGCTAGCCAAAAACATTCAGTACTTC. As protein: CASSGLAKNIQYF. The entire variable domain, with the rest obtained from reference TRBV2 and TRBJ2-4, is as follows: EPEVTQTPSHQVTQMGQEVILRCVPISNHLYFYWYRQILGQKVEFLVSFYNNEISEKSEIFDDQFSVERPDGSNFTLKIRSTKLEDSAMYFCASSGLAKNIQYFGAGTRLSVL.

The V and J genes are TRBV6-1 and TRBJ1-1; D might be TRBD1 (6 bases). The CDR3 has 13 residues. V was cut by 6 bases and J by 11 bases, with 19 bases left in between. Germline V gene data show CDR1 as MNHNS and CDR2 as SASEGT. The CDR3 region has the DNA TGTGCCAGCAGGGACCAATGGGGGCTGGCGGCTTTCTTT. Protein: CASRDQWGLAAFF.

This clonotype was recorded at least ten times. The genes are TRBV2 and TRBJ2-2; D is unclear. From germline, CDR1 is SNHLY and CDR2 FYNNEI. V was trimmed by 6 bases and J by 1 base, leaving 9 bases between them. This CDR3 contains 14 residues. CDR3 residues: CASRRGGNTGELFF. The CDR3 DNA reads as TGTGCCAGCAGGCGAGGCGGGAACACCGGGGAGCTGTTTTTT. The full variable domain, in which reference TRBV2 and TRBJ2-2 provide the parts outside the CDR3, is EPEVTQTPSHQVTQMGQEVILRCVPISNHLYFYWYRQILGQKVEFLVSFYNNEISEKSEIFDDQFSVERPDGSNFTLKIRSTKLEDSAMYFCASRRGGNTGELFFGEGSRLTVL.

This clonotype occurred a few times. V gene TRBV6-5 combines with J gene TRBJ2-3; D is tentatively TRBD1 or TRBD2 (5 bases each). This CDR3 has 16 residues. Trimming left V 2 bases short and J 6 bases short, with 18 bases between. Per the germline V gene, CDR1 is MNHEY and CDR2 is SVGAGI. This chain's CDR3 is CASSYARGRTPDTQYF. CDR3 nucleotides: TGTGCCAGCAGTTACGCCCGGGGACGGACCCCGGATACGCAGTATTTT.

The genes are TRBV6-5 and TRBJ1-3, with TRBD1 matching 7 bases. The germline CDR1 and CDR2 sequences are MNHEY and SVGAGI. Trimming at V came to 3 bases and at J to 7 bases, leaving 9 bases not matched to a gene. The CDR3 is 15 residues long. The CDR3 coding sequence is TGTGCCAGCAGTTATTTTGGCGGGACAGACAACACCATATATTTT. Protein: CASSYFGGTDNTIYF.

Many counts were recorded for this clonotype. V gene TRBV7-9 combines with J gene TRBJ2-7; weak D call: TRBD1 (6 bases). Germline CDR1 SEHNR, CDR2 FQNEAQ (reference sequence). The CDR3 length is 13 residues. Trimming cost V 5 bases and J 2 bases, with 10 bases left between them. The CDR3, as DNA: TGTGCCAGCAGCGCCGGGACAACCTACGAGCAGTACTTC. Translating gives CASSAGTTYEQYF.

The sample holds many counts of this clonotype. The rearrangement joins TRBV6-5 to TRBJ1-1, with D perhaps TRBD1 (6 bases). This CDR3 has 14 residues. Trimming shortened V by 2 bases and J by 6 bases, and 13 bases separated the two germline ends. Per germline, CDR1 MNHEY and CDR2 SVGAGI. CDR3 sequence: CASSYGTSGAEAFF. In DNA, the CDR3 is TGTGCCAGCAGTTACGGGACATCAGGTGCTGAAGCTTTCTTT.

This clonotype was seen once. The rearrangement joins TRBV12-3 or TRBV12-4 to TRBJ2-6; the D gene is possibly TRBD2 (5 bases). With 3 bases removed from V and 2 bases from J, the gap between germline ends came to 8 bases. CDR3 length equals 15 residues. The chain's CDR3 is CASSFAGPGANVLTF. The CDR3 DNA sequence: TGTGCCAGCAGTTTCGCGGGTCCTGGGGCCAACGTCCTGACTTTC.

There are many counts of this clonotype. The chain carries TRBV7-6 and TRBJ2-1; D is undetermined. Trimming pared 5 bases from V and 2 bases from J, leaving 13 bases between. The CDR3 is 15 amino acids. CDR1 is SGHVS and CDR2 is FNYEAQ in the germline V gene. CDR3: CASSPLTGPYNEQFF. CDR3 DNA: TGTGCCAGCAGCCCCCTCACTGGGCCCTACAATGAGCAGTTCTTC.

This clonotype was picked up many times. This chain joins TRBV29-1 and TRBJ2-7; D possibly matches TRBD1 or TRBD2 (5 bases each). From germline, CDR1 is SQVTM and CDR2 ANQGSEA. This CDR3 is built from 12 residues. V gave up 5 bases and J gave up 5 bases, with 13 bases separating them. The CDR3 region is CSVSEGSHEQYF. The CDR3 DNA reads TGCAGCGTTAGTGAGGGGTCCCACGAGCAGTACTTC.

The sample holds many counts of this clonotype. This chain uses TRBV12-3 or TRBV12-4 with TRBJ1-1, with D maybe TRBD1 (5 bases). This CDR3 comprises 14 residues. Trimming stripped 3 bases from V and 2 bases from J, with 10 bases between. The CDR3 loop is CASSLGVRNTEAFF. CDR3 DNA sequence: TGTGCCAGCAGTTTGGGGGTAAGAAACACTGAAGCTTTCTTT.

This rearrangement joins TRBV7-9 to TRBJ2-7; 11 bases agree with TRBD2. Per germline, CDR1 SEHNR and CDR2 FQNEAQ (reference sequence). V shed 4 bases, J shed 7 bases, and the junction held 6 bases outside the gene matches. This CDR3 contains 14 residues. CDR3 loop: CASSSGTSGLEQYF. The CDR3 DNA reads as TGTGCCAGCAGCTCCGGGACTAGCGGCTTAGAGCAGTACTTC.